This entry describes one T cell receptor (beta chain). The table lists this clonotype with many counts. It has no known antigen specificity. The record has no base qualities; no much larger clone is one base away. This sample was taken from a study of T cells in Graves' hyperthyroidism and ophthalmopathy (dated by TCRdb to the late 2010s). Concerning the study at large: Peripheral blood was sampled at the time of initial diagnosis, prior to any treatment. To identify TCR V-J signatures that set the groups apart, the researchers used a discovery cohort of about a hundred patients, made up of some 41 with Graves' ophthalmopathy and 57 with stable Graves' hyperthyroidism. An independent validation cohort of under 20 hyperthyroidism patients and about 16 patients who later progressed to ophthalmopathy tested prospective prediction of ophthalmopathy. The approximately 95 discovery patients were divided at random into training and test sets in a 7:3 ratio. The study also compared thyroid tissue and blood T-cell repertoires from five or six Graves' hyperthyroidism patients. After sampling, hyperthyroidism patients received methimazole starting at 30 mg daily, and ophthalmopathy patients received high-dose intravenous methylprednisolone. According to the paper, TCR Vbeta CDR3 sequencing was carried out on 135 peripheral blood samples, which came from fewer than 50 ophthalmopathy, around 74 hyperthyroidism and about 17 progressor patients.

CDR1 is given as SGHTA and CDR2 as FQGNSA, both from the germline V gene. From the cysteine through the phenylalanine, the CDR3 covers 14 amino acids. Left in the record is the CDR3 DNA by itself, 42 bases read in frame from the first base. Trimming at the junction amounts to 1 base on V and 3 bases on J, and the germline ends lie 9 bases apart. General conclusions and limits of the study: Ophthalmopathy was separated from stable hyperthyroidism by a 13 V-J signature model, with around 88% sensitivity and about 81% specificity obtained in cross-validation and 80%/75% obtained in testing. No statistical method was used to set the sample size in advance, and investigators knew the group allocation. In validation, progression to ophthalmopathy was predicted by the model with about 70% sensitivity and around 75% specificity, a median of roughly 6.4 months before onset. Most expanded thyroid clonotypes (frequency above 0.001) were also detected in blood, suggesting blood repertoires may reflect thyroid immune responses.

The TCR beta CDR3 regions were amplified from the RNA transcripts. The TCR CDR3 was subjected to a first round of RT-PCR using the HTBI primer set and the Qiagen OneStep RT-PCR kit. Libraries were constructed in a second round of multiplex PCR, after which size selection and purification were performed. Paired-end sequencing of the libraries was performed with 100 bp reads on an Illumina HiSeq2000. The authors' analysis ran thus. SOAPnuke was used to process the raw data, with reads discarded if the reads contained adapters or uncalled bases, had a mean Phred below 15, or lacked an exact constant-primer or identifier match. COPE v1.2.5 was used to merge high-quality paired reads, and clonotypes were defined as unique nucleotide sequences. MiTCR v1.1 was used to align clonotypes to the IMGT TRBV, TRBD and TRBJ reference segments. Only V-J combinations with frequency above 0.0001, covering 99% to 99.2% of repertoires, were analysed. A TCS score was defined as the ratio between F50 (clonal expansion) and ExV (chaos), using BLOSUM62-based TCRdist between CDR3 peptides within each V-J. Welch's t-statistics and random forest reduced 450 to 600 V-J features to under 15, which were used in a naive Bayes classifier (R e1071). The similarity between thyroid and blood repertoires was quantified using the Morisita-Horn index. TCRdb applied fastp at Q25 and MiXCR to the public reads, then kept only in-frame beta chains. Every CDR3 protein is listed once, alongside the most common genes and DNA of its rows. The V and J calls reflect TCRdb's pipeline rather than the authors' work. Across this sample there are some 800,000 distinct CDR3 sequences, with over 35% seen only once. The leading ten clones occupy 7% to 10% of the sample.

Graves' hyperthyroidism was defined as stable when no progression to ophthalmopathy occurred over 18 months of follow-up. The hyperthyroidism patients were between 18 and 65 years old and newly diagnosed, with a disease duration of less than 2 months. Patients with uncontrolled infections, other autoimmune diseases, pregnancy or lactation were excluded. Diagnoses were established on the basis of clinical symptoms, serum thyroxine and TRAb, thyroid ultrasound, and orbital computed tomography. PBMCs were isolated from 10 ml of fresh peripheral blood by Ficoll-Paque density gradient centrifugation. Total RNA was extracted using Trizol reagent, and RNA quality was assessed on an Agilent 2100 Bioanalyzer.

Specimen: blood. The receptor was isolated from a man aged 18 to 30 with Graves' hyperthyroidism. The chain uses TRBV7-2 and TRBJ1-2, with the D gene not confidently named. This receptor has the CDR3 CASSLVGTDYGYTF. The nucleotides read TGTGCCAGCAGCTTAGTTGGCACCGACTATGGCTACACCTTC.